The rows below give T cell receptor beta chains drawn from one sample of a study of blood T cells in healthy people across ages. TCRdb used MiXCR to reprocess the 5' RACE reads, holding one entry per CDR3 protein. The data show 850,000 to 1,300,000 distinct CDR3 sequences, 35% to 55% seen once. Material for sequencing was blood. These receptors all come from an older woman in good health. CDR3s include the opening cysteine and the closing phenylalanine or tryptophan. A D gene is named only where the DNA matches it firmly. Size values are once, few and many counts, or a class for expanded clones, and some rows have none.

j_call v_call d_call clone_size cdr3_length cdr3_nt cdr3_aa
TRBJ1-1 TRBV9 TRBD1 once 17 TGTGCCAGCAGCGTAGCGACAGGGGCCCCAAGTGACACTGAAGCTTTCTTT CASSVATGAPSDTEAFF
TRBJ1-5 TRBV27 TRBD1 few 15 TGTGCCAGCAGGTCCGGGACAGCTTTATATCAGCCCCAGCATTTT CASRSGTALYQPQHF
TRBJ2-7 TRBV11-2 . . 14 TGTGCCAGCAGCTCCACCGACGGAACCTACGAGCAGTACTTC CASSSTDGTYEQYF
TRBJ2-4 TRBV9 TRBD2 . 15 TGTGCCAGCAGCGGACTAGCGGGAGGTTTGGAGGAGCAGTACTTC CASSGLAGGLEEQYF
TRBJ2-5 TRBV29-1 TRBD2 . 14 TGCAGCGTCGGTAGCGGGAGTTTGTTCAGTGAGCAGTACTTC CSVGSGSLFSEQYF
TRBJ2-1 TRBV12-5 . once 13 TGTGCTAGTGGGCCGGACGGGAAAGAGACCCAGTTCTTC CASGPDGKETQFF
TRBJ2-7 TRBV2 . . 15 TGTGCCAGCAGTACCGCGACAGGAGCAACCTACGAGAAGTACTTC CASSTATGATYEKYF
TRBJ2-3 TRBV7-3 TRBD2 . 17 TGTGCCAGCAGCCTCCTGCCGTCGGCGGGAGCCCTTGATACGCAGTATTTT CASSLLPSAGALDTQYF
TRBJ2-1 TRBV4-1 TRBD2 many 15 TGCGCCAGCAGCCCCCGGCTAGCGGGAGGAAGGGCGGAGTTCTTC CASSPRLAGGRAEFF
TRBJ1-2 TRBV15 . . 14 TGTGCCACCAGCAGAGACCTGGGCCTTTATGGCTACACCTTC CATSRDLGLYGYTF
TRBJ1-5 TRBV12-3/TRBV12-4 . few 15 TGTGCCAGCAGCCAGACCCGCTGGCTCAATCAGCCCCAGCATTTT CASSQTRWLNQPQHF
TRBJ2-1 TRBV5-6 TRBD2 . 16 TGTGCCAGCAGACAAGGACTAGCGCAGTCCTACAATGAGCAGTTCTTC CASRQGLAQSYNEQFF
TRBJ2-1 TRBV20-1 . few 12 TGCAGTGCTAGTGGACGTATTAATGAGCAGTTCTTC CSASGRINEQFF
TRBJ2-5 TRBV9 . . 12 TGTGCCAGCAGCCCCCACCAAGAGACCCAGTACTTC CASSPHQETQYF
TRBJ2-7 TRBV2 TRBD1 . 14 TGTGCCAGCAGGTACAGGGGATCGCAGAACGAGCAGTACTTC CASRYRGSQNEQYF
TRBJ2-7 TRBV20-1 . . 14 TGCAGTGCAAGCACCGGGACAACCCCCTGGGAGCAGTACTTC CSASTGTTPWEQYF
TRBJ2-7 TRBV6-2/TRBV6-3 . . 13 TGTGCCAGCCGGGAGCTCCCACGGTACGAGCAGTACTTC CASRELPRYEQYF
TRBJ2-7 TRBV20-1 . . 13 TGCGGTGCTAGAAAGTTGGCAGGCTACGAGCAGTACTTC CGARKLAGYEQYF
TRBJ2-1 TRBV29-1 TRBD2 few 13 TGCAGCGTTGACGAGGGACTAGGCTCTGAGCAGTTCTTC CSVDEGLGSEQFF
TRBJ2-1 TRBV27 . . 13 TGTGCCAGCAGTCCAAGGAAAGGCAATGAGCAGTTCTTC CASSPRKGNEQFF
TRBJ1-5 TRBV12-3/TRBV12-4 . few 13 TGTGCCAGCAGTCCGGCACCTAATCAGCCCCAGCATTTT CASSPAPNQPQHF
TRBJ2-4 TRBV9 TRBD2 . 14 TGTGCCAGCAGCCCCCCGTGGACTAGTAGCAAGCAGTACTTC CASSPPWTSSKQYF
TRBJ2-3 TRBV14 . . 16 TGTGCCAGCAGCCAAGAGGCTCGGATCTTCACAGATACGCAGTATTTT CASSQEARIFTDTQYF
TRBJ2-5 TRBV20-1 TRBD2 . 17 TGCAGTGCTCTAGGACTAGCGGGGGACTCGTACCAAGAGACCCAGTACTTC CSALGLAGDSYQETQYF
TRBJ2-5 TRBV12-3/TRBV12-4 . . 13 TGTGCCAGCAGTGTAGAAGAGTGGGGGACCCAGTACTTC CASSVEEWGTQYF
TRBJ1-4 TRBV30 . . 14 TGTGCCTGGAGTCCAGGGATAACTAATGAAAAACTGTTTTTT CAWSPGITNEKLFF
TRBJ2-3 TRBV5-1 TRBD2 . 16 TGCGCCAGCAGCACGGGACTAGCGGGAGGAAGGGATACGCAGTATTTT CASSTGLAGGRDTQYF
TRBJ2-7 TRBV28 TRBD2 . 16 TGTGCCAGCAGTCCCCCGACTAGCTCCGGGTACTACGAGCAGTACTTC CASSPPTSSGYYEQYF
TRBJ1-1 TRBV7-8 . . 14 TGTGCCAGCAGCTTAGGGGGGCGCTTCACTGAAGCTTTCTTT CASSLGGRFTEAFF
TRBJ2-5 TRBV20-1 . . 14 TGCAGTGCTAAAGAAATGGGACCTCGGGAGACCCAGTACTTC CSAKEMGPRETQYF
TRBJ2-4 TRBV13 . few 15 TGTGCCAGCAGCGTCAAGGGGTTAGCCAAAAACATTCAGTACTTC CASSVKGLAKNIQYF
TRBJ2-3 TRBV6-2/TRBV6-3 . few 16 TGTGCCAGCAGAAAACTAACCGGGACCTTGGGAAATACGCAGTATTTT CASRKLTGTLGNTQYF
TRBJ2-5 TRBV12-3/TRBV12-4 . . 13 TGTGCCAGCAGGACAGGTTTACAAGAGACCCAGTACTTC CASRTGLQETQYF
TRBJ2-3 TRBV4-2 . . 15 TGTGCCAGCAGCCAAGGTTCGGCAGGGACAGATACGCAGTATTTT CASSQGSAGTDTQYF
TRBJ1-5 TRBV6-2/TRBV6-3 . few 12 TGTGCCAGCAGTTATAATACCCAGCCCCAGCATTTT CASSYNTQPQHF
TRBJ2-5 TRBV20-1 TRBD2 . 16 TGCAGTGCTAGTCCACCGTACGCGGGGGGCCAAGAGACCCAGTACTTC CSASPPYAGGQETQYF
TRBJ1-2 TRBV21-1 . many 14 TGTGCCAGCCCTCCCCATGACAGTACCTATGGCTACACCTTC CASPPHDSTYGYTF
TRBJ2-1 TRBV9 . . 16 TGTGCCAGCAGCGAGAGGGGGGCCACCCTCGCAAATGAGCAGTTCTTC CASSERGATLANEQFF
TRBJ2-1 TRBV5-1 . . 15 TGCGCCAGCAGCTTGGTACTAGGGGAAAACAATGAGCAGTTCTTC CASSLVLGENNEQFF
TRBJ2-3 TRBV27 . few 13 TGTGCCACCGTACATCCTAGCACAGATACGCAGTATTTT CATVHPSTDTQYF
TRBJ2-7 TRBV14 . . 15 TGTGCCAGCAGCCAAGATGGCGGGGTCGCCTACGAGCAGTACTTC CASSQDGGVAYEQYF
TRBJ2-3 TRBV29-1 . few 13 TGCAGCGTTGGGGTGCGGGGTGCAGATACGCAGTATTTT CSVGVRGADTQYF
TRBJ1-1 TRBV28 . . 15 TGTGCCAGCAGTACGCTCAGGGGACTAAACGCTGAAGCTTTCTTT CASSTLRGLNAEAFF
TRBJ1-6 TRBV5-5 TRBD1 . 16 TGTGCCAGCAGCTCGACGCCCGACAGGGAGGTTGCACCCCTCCACTTT CASSSTPDREVAPLHF
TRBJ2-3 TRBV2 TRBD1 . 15 TGTGCCAGCAGTGACGGGACAGGCTACACAGATACGCAGTATTTT CASSDGTGYTDTQYF
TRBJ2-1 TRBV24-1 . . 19 TGTGCCACCAGTGATTCCCCGGGGAGTCTAACCTTTTCCTACAATGAGCAGTTCTTC CATSDSPGSLTFSYNEQFF
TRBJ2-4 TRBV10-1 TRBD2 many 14 TGCGCCAGCTCTCTGCCGGGACTAGACCACATTCAGTACTTC CASSLPGLDHIQYF
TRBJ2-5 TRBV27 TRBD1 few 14 TGTGCCAGCAGTCCGACAGGGTTACAAGAGACCCAGTACTTC CASSPTGLQETQYF
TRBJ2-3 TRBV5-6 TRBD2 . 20 TGTGCCAGCAGCTTGGAGTTGTCGGGACTAGCGGGAGGCCTGATGTGGGCGCAGTATTTT CASSLELSGLAGGLMWAQYF
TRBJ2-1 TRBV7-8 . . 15 TGTGCCAGCAGGCTCAGTTTCGGAAGGACCTATGAGCAGTTCTTC CASRLSFGRTYEQFF
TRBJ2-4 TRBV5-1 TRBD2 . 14 TGCGCCAGCAGCTCATATGGACGGGAGGGCATTCAGTACTTC CASSSYGREGIQYF